These 5 T cell receptor beta chains were all obtained from the same sample, sequenced in a study of T cell repertoires in cytomegalovirus infection. TCRdb re-analysed the reads in MiXCR, keeping a single row per CDR3 protein. The data hold approximately 180,000 distinct CDR3 sequences, with approximately 20% observed a single time. The sample taken for sequencing was PBMCs. These receptors were collected from a human donor in good health (CMV status not recorded). Some clones in this sample may be carry-over from other donors' samples.

This clonotype has more than one count but fewer than ten. The chain couples TRBV6-2 or TRBV6-3 to TRBJ2-1; 10 bases fit TRBD2. This CDR3 has 19 residues. CDR1 and CDR2 from the germline V gene are MNHEY and SVGEGT. The ends lost 6 bases at V and 11 bases at J; junction bases unmatched: 25. The chain's CDR3 is CASSPGLAAPAPTLMKQFF. In nucleotides, the CDR3 is TGTGCCAGCAGCCCCGGACTAGCGGCACCAGCCCCCACGTTAATGAAGCAGTTCTTC.

Only a few counts were recorded for this clonotype. This sequence joins TRBV7-8 and TRBJ2-5; D is uncertain. The CDR3 is 16 amino acids. V dropped 2 bases and J dropped 2 bases, with 15 bases sitting between them. The germline CDR1 and CDR2 sequences are SGHVS and FQNEAQ. The CDR3 DNA reads TGTGCCAGCAGCTTAAGTCGGTCCATGGGGCAAGAGACCCAGTACTTC. Translation: CASSLSRSMGQETQYF.

The rearrangement joins TRBV10-3 to TRBJ1-5; 7 bases align to TRBD1. The trim removed 11 bases at V and 3 bases at J, leaving 10 bases unmatched. CDR3 size: 14 residues. Germline CDR1 is ENHRY and CDR2 is SYGVKD. In nucleotides, the CDR3 is TGTGCCGTGGGGACAGCTTACGACAATCAGCCCCAGCATTTT. Its translation is CAVGTAYDNQPQHF.

This clonotype was seen at least ten times. V gene TRBV7-2 combines with J gene TRBJ1-1, with TRBD1 as a possible D gene (5 bases). Germline V gene sequence: CDR1 SGHTA, CDR2 FQGNSA. The CDR3 contains 18 residues. The V end lost 4 bases, the J end lost 0 bases, and 21 bases lay between the germline ends. In DNA form, the CDR3 reads TGTGCCAGCAGCTACAGTGGGCCCAAAGGGGCCATGAACACTGAAGCTTTCTTT. It specifies CASSYSGPKGAMNTEAFF.

V usage is TRBV25-1 and J usage is TRBJ2-7; no clear D gene. This CDR3 contains 13 residues. Trimming pared 3 bases from V and 7 bases from J, leaving 13 bases between. CDR1 and CDR2 from the germline V gene are MGHDK and SYGVNS. CDR3: CASSDPAVWEQYF. The CDR3 coding sequence is TGTGCCAGCAGTGATCCGGCAGTGTGGGAGCAGTACTTC.